The 22 T cell receptor beta chains below all came from one sample that was sequenced in a study of OX40 agonist ivuxolimab in advanced cancers. The assay was immunoSEQ multiplex PCR, and TCRdb's table has in-frame clones only and misses some. The sample shows around 69,000 clones, around nine tenths of them seen only once. Sequencing used CD4+ or CD8+ T cells sorted from blood, obtained in a trial of the OX40 agonist ivuxolimab. The source is an adult with an advanced solid tumor such as melanoma, head and neck, liver or kidney cancer.

The J gene is TRBJ1-5, the V gene TRBV30, with D uncertain. Between the trimmed V and J ends, which lost 0 bases and 0 bases, there was a span of 15 bases. Germline V gene sequence: CDR1 GTSNPN, CDR2 SVGIG (reference sequence). The CDR3 is made up of 17 amino acids. This CDR3 is CAWSVGHRALSNQPQHF. CDR3 in DNA: TGTGCCTGGAGTGTAGGCCACAGAGCCCTTAGCAATCAGCCCCAGCATTTT.

The chain has TRBV11-1 and TRBJ2-2, with TRBD1 matching over 7 bases. Germline V gene data show CDR1 as SGHAT and CDR2 as FQDESV (reference sequence). V shed 6 bases and J 6 bases; nucleotides not matched to a gene: 4. The CDR3 loop spans 13 amino acids. DNA of the CDR3: TGTGCCAGCAGATGGCAGGGGGCCGGGGAGCTGTTTTTT. This translates into CASRWQGAGELFF.

The chain employs TRBV27 and TRBJ1-1, with D possibly TRBD1 on 6 matching bases. V was pared by 5 bases and J by 2 bases, with 9 bases between. The CDR3 is 13 residues long. Germline loops: CDR1 MNHEY, CDR2 SMNVEV (reference sequence). The CDR3 nucleotides are TGTGCCAGCAGTCCAGGGGACAACACTGAAGCTTTCTTT. Amino acid sequence: CASSPGDNTEAFF.

This clone was detected a few times. The chain is built from TRBV7-2 and TRBJ1-1; the match to TRBD1 covers 7 bases. V shed 5 bases and J 3 bases; nucleotides not matched to a gene: 15. CDR1 and CDR2 (germline): SGHTA, FQGNSA. This CDR3 is 17 amino acids long. The CDR3 protein is CASSNPHRGIGDTEAFF. CDR3 DNA sequence: TGTGCCAGCAGCAATCCACACAGGGGTATAGGTGACACTGAAGCTTTCTTT.

The J gene is TRBJ2-1, the V gene TRBV7-9; 14 bases are a match to TRBD2. Germline trimming cut 5 bases from V and 5 bases from J; bases unmatched to any gene: 11. CDR3 length: 18 amino acids. Germline V gene lookup returns CDR1 SEHNR and CDR2 FQNEAQ (reference sequence). CDR3 in amino acids: CASSAASGLAGVDNEQFF. CDR3 sequence (DNA): TGTGCCAGCAGCGCGGCCTCGGGACTAGCGGGAGTCGACAATGAGCAGTTCTTC.

CDR3 in amino acids: CASSLILAGVDEQYF. CDR3 bases: TGTGCCAGCAGTCTTATTCTGGCGGGAGTGGACGAGCAGTACTTC. The rearrangement uses TRBV5-3 and TRBJ2-7, with 7 bases lining up with TRBD2. TRBV5-3 is noted as an ORF with a role that remains uncertain. The CDR3 is 15 amino acids. With V trimmed by 8 bases and J by 5 bases, 16 bases remained unmatched.

In this sample, this clone turned up once. The chain has TRBV6-1 and TRBJ2-2, with D possibly matching TRBD1 (5 bases). Germline V lookup: CDR1 MNHNS, CDR2 SASEGT. The CDR3 has 14 residues. Trimming took off 3 bases at V and 6 bases at J, with 11 bases between the two ends. The CDR3 loop reads CASSESLGAGELFF. Here the CDR3 DNA reads TGTGCCAGCAGTGAGTCATTAGGGGCCGGGGAGCTGTTTTTT.

V and J are TRBV9 and TRBJ2-7; 8 nucleotides align to TRBD1. This CDR3 is 16 amino acids long. V dropped 3 bases and J dropped 0; count of bases not matched to a gene: 8. The germline CDR1 and CDR2 sequences are SGDLS and YYNGEE. CDR3 region: CASSDRTGLNSYEQYF. The CDR3 DNA follows: TGTGCCAGCAGCGACAGGACAGGGCTGAACTCCTACGAGCAGTACTTC.

The chain is built from TRBV28 and TRBJ1-3; D gene uncertain. This CDR3 has 13 amino acids. From germline, CDR1 is MDHEN and CDR2 SYDVKM. V dropped 4 bases and J dropped 4 bases, with 8 bases sitting between them. In DNA form, the CDR3 reads TGTGCCAGCAGTTCTCCAATCGGAAACACCATATATTTT. This gives the protein CASSSPIGNTIYF.

This chain links TRBV19 with TRBJ1-5, with D maybe TRBD1 (6 bases). Trimming cost V 11 bases and J 0 bases, with 17 bases left between them. The CDR3 extends over 15 amino acids. Germline loops: CDR1 LNHDA, CDR2 SQIVND (reference sequence). The CDR3 is CAGSQGYYSNQPQHF. Written as DNA, the CDR3 is TGTGCCGGATCACAGGGCTACTATAGCAATCAGCCCCAGCATTTT. The full variable domain, its missing parts supplied by reference TRBV19 and TRBJ1-5, is DGGITQSPKYLFRKEGQNVTLSCEQNLNHDAMYWYRQDPGQGLRLIYYSQIVNDFQKGDIAEGYSVSREKKESFPLTVTSAQKNPTAFYLCAGSQGYYSNQPQHFGDGTRLSIL.

In this sample, this clone turned up once. The chain couples TRBV11-2 to TRBJ1-1; TRBD1 might be the D (6 bases). V was clipped by 6 bases and J by 10 bases, with 18 bases between them. Germline V lookup: CDR1 SGHAT, CDR2 FQNNGV. The CDR3 covers 13 residues. The CDR3 spells CASSLYRAAVAFF. The CDR3 DNA is TGTGCCAGCAGTCTTTACAGGGCCGCCGTAGCTTTCTTT.

V is TRBV19 and J is TRBJ1-3; 11 nucleotides agree with TRBD1. V lost 8 bases to trimming and J lost 4 bases; unmatched junction nucleotides: 4. Germline CDR1 LNHDA, CDR2 SQIVND (reference sequence). The CDR3 covers 14 residues. CDR3 in DNA: TGTGCCAGTGGACGGACAGGGGGCGGAAACACCATATATTTT. Translating it yields CASGRTGGGNTIYF.

The chain links TRBV2 to TRBJ2-1, with 11 bases fitting TRBD2. Germline CDR1 is SNHLY and CDR2 is FYNNEI. The junction had 3 bases not matched to a gene; V was cut back by 6 bases and J by 2 bases. This CDR3 spans 15 amino acids. The CDR3 DNA reads TGTGCCAGCAGAATAGCGGGAGGGCCCTACAATGAGCAGTTCTTC. Its protein product is CASRIAGGPYNEQFF.

The rearrangement uses TRBV6-5 and TRBJ1-1; D remains unclear. The germline V gene encodes CDR1 MNHEY and CDR2 SVGAGI. V was trimmed by 0 bases and J by 4 bases, leaving 6 bases between them. The CDR3 covers 13 residues. CDR3 coding DNA: TGTGCCAGCAGTTACTCGACGGGCACTGAAGCTTTCTTT. This gives the protein CASSYSTGTEAFF.

CDR3 DNA sequence: TGTGCCAGCAGCGGGGGACAGGGGGCCTATCAGCCCCAGCATTTT. Protein: CASSGGQGAYQPQHF. The V gene is TRBV5-8, the J gene TRBJ1-5, with 12 bases aligning to TRBD1. Germline loops: CDR1 SGHTS, CDR2 YDEGEE. The CDR3 length is 15 residues. V lost 4 bases, J lost 5 bases, and 4 bases stayed unmatched.

The genes are TRBV4-1 and TRBJ2-7; 8 bases map to TRBD1. V shed 3 bases, J shed 6 bases, and the junction held 7 bases outside the gene matches. Germline loops: CDR1 MGHRA, CDR2 YSYEKL. This CDR3 spans 14 amino acids. This CDR3 is CASSQGQGAGEQYF. For the CDR3, the DNA is TGCGCCAGCAGCCAGGGTCAGGGGGCCGGCGAGCAGTACTTC.

The chain uses TRBV10-1 and TRBJ2-5; D tentatively reads TRBD1 or TRBD2 (5 bases each). V lost 3 bases, J lost 5 bases, and 13 bases lay in between. Germline values: CDR1 WNHNN, CDR2 SYGVQD (reference sequence). The CDR3 extends over 14 amino acids. The CDR3 DNA is TGCGCCAGCAGTGACCCAGGGCGGGTGGAGACCCAGTACTTC. Translated: CASSDPGRVETQYF.

V usage is TRBV18 and J usage is TRBJ1-4; 7 bases fit TRBD1. V lost 3 bases and J lost 8; bases outside the gene matches: 6. The CDR3 length is 14 residues. The germline V gene encodes CDR1 KGHSH and CDR2 LQKENI. CDR3: CASSPRRGREKLFF. The CDR3 DNA sequence: TGTGCCAGCTCACCCCGAAGGGGGCGCGAAAAACTGTTTTTT.

This chain connects TRBV10-2 to TRBJ2-7; D unresolved. Trimming stripped 4 bases from V and 2 bases from J, with 6 bases between. Germline CDR1 reads WSHSY; CDR2 reads SAAADI. The CDR3 is 12 amino acids. This CDR3 reads CASSGQTYEQYF. Here the CDR3 DNA reads TGCGCCAGCAGTGGGCAGACCTACGAGCAGTACTTC.

The genes are TRBV10-3 and TRBJ1-4, with D unclear. The CDR3 spans 13 residues. Germline V gene lookup returns CDR1 ENHRY and CDR2 SYGVKD. The germline V and J ends were trimmed by 2 bases and 4 bases, with 5 bases remaining between them. CDR3 nucleotide sequence: TGTGCCATCAGTGAGGGAATTAATGAAAAACTGTTTTTT. Its translation is CAISEGINEKLFF.

As to this clone: Within the sample, other DNA sequences also encode this same CDR3. This sequence joins TRBV18 and TRBJ1-2; 9 positions agree with TRBD1. The germline CDR1 and CDR2 sequences are KGHSH and LQKENI. V lost 6 bases, J lost 8 bases, and 7 bases stayed unmatched. The CDR3 contains 13 residues. CDR3 sequence (DNA): TGTGCCAGCTCGAATAGGACAGGGGAAGGCTACACCTTC. Translated: CASSNRTGEGYTF.

This chain connects TRBV6-1 to TRBJ2-4, with D perhaps assigned TRBD1 or TRBD2 (6 bases each). This CDR3 region has 15 residues. Germline V CDR1 and CDR2: MNHNS, SASEGT. V was trimmed by 6 bases and J by 6 bases, leaving 18 bases between them. The CDR3 nucleotides read TGTGCCAGCAGGGATCCGGGAAAGGGGGGAAACATTCAGTACTTC. Residues: CASRDPGKGGNIQYF.